This paragraph reports one T cell receptor beta chain. This record comes from a study of cytomegalovirus exposure and HLA in healthy donors. The PCR used 60 Vbeta and 13 Jbeta primers. The table came from immunoSEQ multiplex PCR; TCRdb's copy has only in-frame clones and leaves some out. The sample has roughly 240,000 clones, around 80% seen once; the top ten hold 0.4% to 0.6%. The germline CDR1 and CDR2 sequences are SGHRS and YFSETQ. V dropped 3 bases and J dropped 6; count of bases not matched to a gene: 12. CDR3 length equals 18 residues. This chain connects TRBV5-1 to TRBJ2-2; 12 bases line up with TRBD1. Specimen: PBMCs. This receptor was identified in a boy between 10 and 17 years old in good health and CMV-seronegative. The CDR3 spells CASSWGQGALISPGELFF. In DNA, the CDR3 is TGCGCCAGCAGCTGGGGACAGGGGGCGCTGATTTCCCCCGGGGAGCTGTTTTTT.